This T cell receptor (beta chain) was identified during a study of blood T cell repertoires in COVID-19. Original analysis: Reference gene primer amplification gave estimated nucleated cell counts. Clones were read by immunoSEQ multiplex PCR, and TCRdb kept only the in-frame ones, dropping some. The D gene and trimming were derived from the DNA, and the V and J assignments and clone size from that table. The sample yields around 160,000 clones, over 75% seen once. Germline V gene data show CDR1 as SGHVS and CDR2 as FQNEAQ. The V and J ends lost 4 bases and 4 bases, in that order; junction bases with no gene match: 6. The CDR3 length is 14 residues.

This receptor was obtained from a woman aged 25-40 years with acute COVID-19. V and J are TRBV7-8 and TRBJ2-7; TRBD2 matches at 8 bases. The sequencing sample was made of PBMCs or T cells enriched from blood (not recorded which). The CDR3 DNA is TGTGCCAGCAGCTCAACTAGCGGTATATACGAGCAGTACTTC. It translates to CASSSTSGIYEQYF.